This is a list of T cell receptor beta chains from one sample in a study of CD8 T cells in ankylosing spondylitis. A single record per CDR3 protein comes from TCRdb applying MiXCR to the 5' RACE reads. The table lists 35,000 to 50,000 distinct CDR3 sequences, 8% to 13% of them singletons. Sequencing was done on a sample of blood, either unsorted or a sorted T cell fraction (not recorded which). The receptor set was obtained from a male donor with ankylosing spondylitis or in good health (not recorded which). The CDR3 runs from the conserved cysteine through the conserved F or W. D genes are given only for firm matches. Clone sizes are given selectively: once, few, many, or a class where the clone is expanded.

len	d_gene	v_gene	j_gene	abundance	CDR3aa	CDR3nt
13	-	TRBV5-1	TRBJ2-2	many	CASSDTATGELFF	TGCGCCAGCAGCGACACAGCCACCGGGGAGCTGTTTTTT
11	-	TRBV7-4	TRBJ2-7	many	CASSLVVEQYF	TGTGCCAGCAGCTTAGTCGTGGAGCAGTACTTC
18	TRBD2	TRBV3-1	TRBJ2-5	many	CASSQDRLGTSGRETQYF	TGTGCCAGCAGCCAAGATAGGCTCGGGACTAGCGGTCGAGAGACCCAGTACTTC
16	TRBD2	TRBV7-2	TRBJ2-1	-	CASSYTSGGAWNEQFF	TGTGCCAGCAGCTATACTAGCGGGGGGGCATGGAATGAGCAGTTCTTC
14	-	TRBV12-3/TRBV12-4	TRBJ1-1	many	CASSVRFTNTEAFF	TGTGCCAGCAGTGTCAGGTTCACGAACACTGAAGCTTTCTTT
16	-	TRBV12-3/TRBV12-4	TRBJ2-2	many	CASSFGLAGGTGELFF	TGTGCCAGCAGTTTCGGTCTGGCGGGTGGCACCGGGGAGCTGTTTTTT
15	-	TRBV5-1	TRBJ1-2	many	CASSEDVYNSYGYTF	TGCGCCAGCAGCGAAGACGTCTACAACAGCTATGGCTACACCTTC
16	-	TRBV6-5	TRBJ1-1	many	CASSYPSTGSLTEAFF	TGTGCCAGCAGTTACCCCAGTACAGGGTCCCTCACTGAAGCTTTCTTT
16	TRBD1	TRBV5-1	TRBJ1-1	few	CASSDRDRGVATEAFF	TGCGCCAGCAGCGACCGGGACAGGGGAGTTGCGACTGAAGCTTTCTTT
17	-	TRBV20-1	TRBJ2-7	many	CSARAEWGRARPYEQYF	TGCAGTGCTAGAGCGGAATGGGGCAGGGCCCGTCCCTACGAGCAGTACTTC
15	-	TRBV7-9	TRBJ1-2	-	CASSLSGSSNYGYTF	TGTGCCAGTTCCCTGTCAGGTAGCTCTAACTATGGCTACACCTTC
15	-	TRBV25-1	TRBJ2-1	many	CASSDPGGGVDEQFF	TGTGCCAGCAGTGACCCAGGGGGGGGTGTGGATGAGCAGTTCTTC
14	-	TRBV5-2	TRBJ2-5	-	CAMGPGLLRETQYF	TGTGCCATGGGCCCCGGGCTCCTGCGAGAGACCCAGTACTTC
13	-	TRBV18	TRBJ1-2	once	CASSPPRAHGYTF	TGTGCCAGCTCACCACCCCGGGCACATGGCTACACCTTC
17	TRBD2	TRBV20-1	TRBJ2-1	once	CSARGTSGGARYNEQFF	TGCAGTGCTAGAGGGACTAGCGGGGGGGCCCGTTACAATGAGCAGTTCTTC
13	-	TRBV11-2	TRBJ1-4	-	CASSFPTNEKLFF	TGTGCCAGCAGCTTTCCAACTAATGAAAAACTGTTTTTT
17	-	TRBV7-8	TRBJ2-3	many	CASSLLGTSPSTDTQYF	TGTGCCAGCAGCTTATTAGGGACTTCCCCTAGCACAGATACGCAGTATTTT
14	TRBD2	TRBV7-6	TRBJ2-1	many	CASSLSLAGSMQFF	TGTGCCAGCAGCTTAAGCCTAGCGGGCTCCATGCAGTTCTTC
15	TRBD1	TRBV27	TRBJ1-5	many	CASGGRGTGNQPQHF	TGTGCCAGCGGAGGACGGGGGACAGGGAATCAGCCCCAGCATTTT
12	TRBD1	TRBV6-1	TRBJ2-4	-	CASSGTGGVEYF	TGTGCCAGCAGTGGGACAGGGGGCGTTGAGTACTTC
15	-	TRBV5-1	TRBJ2-5	-	CASSLTRQGTETQYF	TGCGCCAGCAGCTTGACGAGGCAGGGTACAGAGACCCAGTACTTC
14	TRBD1	TRBV25-1	TRBJ1-2	many	CASSGTGLYYGYTF	TGTGCCAGCTCCGGGACAGGGTTATACTATGGCTACACCTTC
13	TRBD1	TRBV30	TRBJ2-7	-	CAWRDDRGYEQYF	TGTGCCTGGAGGGATGACAGGGGCTACGAGCAGTACTTC
16	-	TRBV20-1	TRBJ2-1	many	CSARDPTAETYNEQFF	TGCAGTGCTAGAGATCCGACCGCCGAAACCTACAATGAGCAGTTCTTC
13	-	TRBV5-1	TRBJ1-3	many	CASSFEGRNTIYF	TGCGCCAGCAGCTTCGAAGGGAGGAACACCATATATTTT
15	TRBD2	TRBV10-3	TRBJ2-3	many	CAISVERGFTDTQYF	TGTGCCATCAGTGTGGAGCGGGGCTTCACAGATACGCAGTATTTT